The present T cell receptor beta chain was sequenced within a study of molecular identifiers for immune sequencing clone quantification. V was pared by 7 bases and J by 10 bases, with 11 bases between. CDR3 length: 11 amino acids. Germline loops: CDR1 SEHNR, CDR2 FQNEAQ (reference sequence). TCRdb recomputed calls from the PCR reads with MiXCR, one row per CDR3 protein. The sample consists of approximately 60,000 distinct CDR3 sequences, around a fifth of them appearing once. This clonotype was seen a handful of times. The sequencing sample was made of naive CD8+ T cells from blood, with Jurkat cell RNA spiked in. The subset here: FACS-sorted CD8+CD4-CCR7+CD45RA+ naive T cells. This chain uses TRBV7-9 with TRBJ2-1, with D tentatively TRBD2 (5 bases). The origin of this receptor is a human donor in good health. Some libraries in this study had Jurkat cell RNA spiked in. The DNA for the CDR3 is TGTGCCAGCACCACGGAGGTAGAGCAGTTCTTC. Translated, it gives CASTTEVEQFF.